A selection of T cell receptor beta chains follows, all from one sample in a study of cytomegalovirus exposure and HLA in healthy donors. The table came from immunoSEQ multiplex PCR; TCRdb's copy has only in-frame clones and leaves some out. The sample records some 130,000 clones, 65% to 85% being singletons. The sample taken for sequencing was PBMCs. All receptors come from a woman under 30 in good health and CMV-seronegative. Both conserved end residues are part of each CDR3. D genes are given only for firm matches. Rows may omit the clone size; those that give it use once, few, many or a size class.

CDR3aa | CDR3nt | d_gene | j_gene | abundance | v_gene
CASSYTGERNEQYF | TGTGCCAGCAGTTATACAGGGGAGCGCAACGAGCAGTACTTC | TRBD1 | TRBJ2-7 | NA | TRBV5-6
CASSETGRANYGYTF | TGTGCCAGCAGTGAAACGGGCAGGGCTAACTATGGCTACACCTTC | NA | TRBJ1-2 | NA | TRBV6-1
CASTEGTGHYTIYF | TGTGCCAGCACGGAGGGGACAGGGCATTACACCATATATTTT | TRBD1 | TRBJ1-3 | NA | TRBV6-1
CASRGLVRGGELFF | TGTGCCAGCAGGGGACTAGTTCGGGGGGGGGAGCTGTTTTTT | TRBD2 | TRBJ2-2 | NA | TRBV6-1
CVWSVRTSGGSTDTQYF | TGTGTCTGGAGTGTCAGGACTAGCGGGGGCAGCACAGATACGCAGTATTTT | TRBD2 | TRBJ2-3 | NA | TRBV30
CASSEGTSGNEQFF | TGTGCCAGCAGTGAGGGAACTAGCGGCAATGAGCAGTTCTTC | TRBD2 | TRBJ2-1 | NA | TRBV6-4
CASSSLRKAASGSRQFF | TGTGCCAGCAGCTCATTAAGGAAGGCGGCTAGCGGGAGTCGGCAGTTCTTC | TRBD2 | TRBJ2-1 | NA | TRBV5-6
CASSTRDRGQNEQFF | TGCGCCAGCAGCACCCGGGACAGGGGGCAAAATGAGCAGTTCTTC | TRBD1 | TRBJ2-1 | NA | TRBV4-1
CASSLAGDTSTYEQYF | TGTGCCAGCAGCTTAGCGGGGGACACCTCAACCTACGAGCAGTACTTC | NA | TRBJ2-7 | few | TRBV7-6
CATSRPPGTGGADEQFF | TGTGCCACCAGCAGACCACCTGGGACAGGGGGCGCGGATGAGCAGTTCTTC | TRBD1 | TRBJ2-1 | NA | TRBV15
CASSPGLAGGKDEQFF | TGTGCCAGCAGCCCGGGACTAGCGGGAGGCAAGGATGAGCAGTTCTTC | TRBD2 | TRBJ2-1 | NA | TRBV7-7
CASSYGEAGPYEQYF | TGTGCCAGCAGCTATGGGGAAGCAGGGCCCTACGAGCAGTACTTC | NA | TRBJ2-7 | NA | TRBV5-6
CASNFFGGREDSNQPQHF | TGCGCCAGCAACTTCTTTGGTGGCAGGGAGGATAGCAATCAGCCCCAGCATTTT | NA | TRBJ1-5 | once | TRBV10-1
CASNINSGTNNEQFF | TGTGCCAGTAACATAAACTCGGGGACAAACAATGAGCAGTTCTTC | NA | TRBJ2-1 | NA | TRBV19
CAIRGDFNEAFF | TGTGCCATCAGAGGGGATTTCAATGAAGCTTTCTTT | NA | TRBJ1-1 | NA | TRBV10-3
CASTLGGNGETQYF | TGTGCCAGCACCCTCGGGGGGAACGGGGAGACCCAGTACTTC | TRBD2 | TRBJ2-5 | NA | TRBV7-8
CASRDTWNTEAFF | TGTGCCAGCAGGGACACCTGGAACACTGAAGCTTTCTTT | NA | TRBJ1-1 | NA | TRBV14
CASRDLSVDQPQHF | TGTGCCAGCAGGGACTTGAGTGTGGATCAGCCCCAGCATTTT | NA | TRBJ1-5 | NA | TRBV6-1
CASSPGHLQETQYF | TGCGCCAGCAGCCCGGGACATTTACAAGAGACCCAGTACTTC | NA | TRBJ2-5 | NA | TRBV5-1
CASSPMGLAETQYF | TGTGCCAGCAGTCCGATGGGACTAGCGGAGACCCAGTACTTC | TRBD2 | TRBJ2-5 | few | TRBV27
CASSPLGPYEQYF | TGTGCCAGCAGCCCCCTAGGCCCATACGAGCAGTACTTC | NA | TRBJ2-7 | NA | TRBV6-5
CASSYSSKGAGETQYF | TGTGCCAGCAGTTACTCGTCAAAGGGGGCCGGAGAGACCCAGTACTTC | TRBD1 | TRBJ2-5 | once | TRBV6-5
CASSLTGGRTEAFF | TGTGCCAGCAGCCTCACAGGGGGCAGAACTGAAGCTTTCTTT | TRBD1 | TRBJ1-1 | once | TRBV9
CASSRLPKQGGDTEAFF | TGTGCCAGCAGCCGCTTACCCAAACAGGGGGGGGACACTGAAGCTTTCTTT | TRBD1 | TRBJ1-1 | NA | TRBV14
CAWSRDRTDTQYF | TGTGCCTGGAGTCGAGATCGCACAGATACGCAGTATTTT | NA | TRBJ2-3 | NA | TRBV30
CASSVDRGSYEQYF | TGCGCCAGCAGCGTCGACAGAGGATCCTACGAGCAGTACTTC | NA | TRBJ2-7 | few | TRBV5-1
CASSQVAREPSTDTQYF | TGTGCCAGCAGCCAAGTCGCGCGGGAGCCCAGCACAGATACGCAGTATTTT | TRBD2 | TRBJ2-3 | NA | TRBV4-2
CASSPRNTGELFF | TGTGCCAGCAGCCCGAGGAACACCGGGGAGCTGTTTTTT | NA | TRBJ2-2 | few | TRBV5-6